This T cell receptor beta chain was captured by sequencing in a study of cytomegalovirus exposure and HLA in healthy donors. Researchers ran the PCR with 60 Vbeta and 13 Jbeta primers. Here immunoSEQ multiplex PCR was the method, and the copy in TCRdb shows in-frame clones only, minus some. The data hold about 93,000 clones, with roughly 80% observed a single time. V lost 1 base and J 0 bases, leaving 7 bases between the germline ends. Germline-derived CDR1 and CDR2 are SGHVS and FQNEAQ. This CDR3 has 15 amino acids. Sequenced sample: PBMCs. The TCR sequence derives from a boy under 18 in good health and CMV-seronegative. This rearrangement joins TRBV7-8 to TRBJ2-1; D is unclear. The CDR3 DNA sequence: TGTGCCAGCAGCTTAGACGTGAGCTCCTACAATGAGCAGTTCTTC. Its protein is CASSLDVSSYNEQFF.